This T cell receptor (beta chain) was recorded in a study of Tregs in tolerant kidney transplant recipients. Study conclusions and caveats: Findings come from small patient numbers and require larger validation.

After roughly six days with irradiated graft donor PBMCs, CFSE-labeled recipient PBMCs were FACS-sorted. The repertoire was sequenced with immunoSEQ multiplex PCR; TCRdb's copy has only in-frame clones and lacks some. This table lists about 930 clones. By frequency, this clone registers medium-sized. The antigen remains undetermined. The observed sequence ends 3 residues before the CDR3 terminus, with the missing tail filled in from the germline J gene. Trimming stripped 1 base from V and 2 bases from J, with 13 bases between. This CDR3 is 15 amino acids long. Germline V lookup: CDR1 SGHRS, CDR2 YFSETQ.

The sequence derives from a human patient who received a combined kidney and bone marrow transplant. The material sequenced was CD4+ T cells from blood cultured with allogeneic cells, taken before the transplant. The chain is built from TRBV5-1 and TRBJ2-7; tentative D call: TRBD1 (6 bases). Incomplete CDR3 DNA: TGCGCCAGCAGCTTGTTGGGGGCCGGAGCCTACGAG. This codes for CASSLLGAGAYE. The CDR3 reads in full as CASSLLGAGAYEQYF.